This T cell receptor (beta chain) was identified during a study of blood T cell repertoires in COVID-19. The overall study: Researchers got acute and convalescent COVID-19 samples from the United States, Italy and Spain. Sample material is recorded as cDNA or gDNA derived from T cells, B-cell-depleted T cells, or PBMCs.

Original processing methods: Estimates of nucleated cell counts were drawn from the amplification of reference gene primers. Profiling relied on immunoSEQ multiplex PCR, and the TCRdb table lists in-frame clones only, not all of them. That table gives V, J and clone size, and the DNA gave D and trimming. The data hold around 30,000 clones, with approximately 85% observed a single time. The sample taken for sequencing was peripheral blood. The sequence was obtained from a human donor in a cohort sampled during active COVID-19.

CDR3: CASSLVQGAAEQYF. CDR3 nucleotide sequence: TGTGCCAGCAGCTTAGTACAGGGGGCGGCCGAGCAGTACTTC. The rearrangement links TRBV11-2 to TRBJ2-7; TRBD1 matches 9 bases. Germline V gene lookup returns CDR1 SGHAT and CDR2 FQNNGV. J was trimmed by 6 bases and V by 1 base; bases with no gene match: 4. The CDR3 extends over 14 amino acids.